Ten or more counts support the clone carrying this T cell receptor beta chain. Antigen unknown. This sample was included in a study of T cells in Graves' hyperthyroidism and ophthalmopathy. Study-wide results and limits: Expanded thyroid clonotypes (above 0.001) were mostly also found in blood.

Amplification targeted TCR beta CDR3 regions from RNA transcripts. First-round RT-PCR with HTBI primers amplified the TCR CDR3 region. TCRdb redid the calling of the multiplex PCR reads with MiXCR, one entry per CDR3 protein. The sample records about 600,000 distinct CDR3 sequences, approximately 14% being singletons. Enrolled ophthalmopathy patients presented with a Clinical Activity Score of at least 3, a NOSPECS grade of at least 4, and disease duration under 3 months. The authors took PBMCs from 10 ml fresh peripheral blood. The clonotype originates from a woman aged 50 to 60 with Graves' ophthalmopathy. Material: blood.

In nucleotides, the CDR3 is TGTGCCAGCAGTTTCAAGGACGGGACAGCGGAGACCCAGTACTTC. Amino acids: CASSFKDGTAETQYF. V is TRBV11-2 and J is TRBJ2-5; 7 nucleotides match TRBD1. The V segment lost 6 bases and the J segment 5 bases; nucleotides outside the gene matches: 12. The CDR3 is 15 amino acids. Germline lookup yields CDR1 SGHAT and CDR2 FQNNGV.